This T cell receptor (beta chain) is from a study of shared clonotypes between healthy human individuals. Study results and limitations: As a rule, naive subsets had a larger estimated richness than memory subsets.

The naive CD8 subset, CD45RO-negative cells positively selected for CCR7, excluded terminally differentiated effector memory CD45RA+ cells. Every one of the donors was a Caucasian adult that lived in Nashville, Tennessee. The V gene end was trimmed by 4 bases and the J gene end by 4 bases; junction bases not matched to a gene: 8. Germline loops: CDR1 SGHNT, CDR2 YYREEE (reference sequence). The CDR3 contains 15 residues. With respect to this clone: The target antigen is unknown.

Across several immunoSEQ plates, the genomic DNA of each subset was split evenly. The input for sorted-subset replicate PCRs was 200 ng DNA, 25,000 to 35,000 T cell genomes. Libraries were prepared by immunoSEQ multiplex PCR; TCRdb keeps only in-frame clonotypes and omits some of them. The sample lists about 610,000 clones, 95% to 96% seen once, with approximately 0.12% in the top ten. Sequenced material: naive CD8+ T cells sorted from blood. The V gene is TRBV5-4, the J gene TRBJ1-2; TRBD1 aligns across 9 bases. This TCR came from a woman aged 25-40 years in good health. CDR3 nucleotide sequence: TGTGCCAGCAGCGCCGGACAGGGGCGGGGCTATGGCTACACCTTC. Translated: CASSAGQGRGYGYTF.